A single sample gave rise to the 17 T cell receptor beta chains below, sequenced in a study of CD8+CD57+ T cells in acquired aplastic anemia. Genomic DNA, serving as template, underwent TCR beta VDJ and CDR3 profiling. TCRdb itself ran the reads through MiXCR, one entry per CDR3 protein. The sample carries about 140,000 distinct CDR3 sequences, about 40% recorded once. The sample taken for sequencing was sorted CD4+, CD8+, or CD8+CD57+ T cells (not recorded which) from PBMCs. These receptors were collected from a human donor in good health, serving as a control.

The rearrangement links TRBV7-8 to TRBJ1-2; TRBD1 agrees at 7 bases. Germline CDR1 SGHVS, CDR2 FQNEAQ. With 1 base clipped from V and 3 bases from J, the junction kept 5 bases outside the gene matches. The CDR3 loop spans 15 amino acids. CDR3 region: CASSLEGGFDYGYTF. CDR3 DNA sequence: TGTGCCAGCAGCTTAGAAGGGGGCTTCGACTATGGCTACACCTTC.

This clonotype has only one observation. The gene calls are TRBV24-1 and TRBJ1-2, with 8 bases identical to TRBD1. The CDR3 extends over 14 amino acids. The germline gives CDR1 KGHDR, CDR2 SFDVKD. Trimming cost V 0 bases and J 6 bases; bases outside gene matches: 2. CDR3 residues: CATSDLIRGHGYTF. The CDR3 DNA sequence: TGTGCCACCAGTGATTTGATCAGGGGGCATGGCTACACCTTC.

As to this clonotype: Possible read error: a much larger clone is one base away. This chain links TRBV12-3 or TRBV12-4 with TRBJ2-1; 13 nucleotides match TRBD2. The length of the CDR3 is 15 residues. The CDR3 nucleotides read TGTGCCAGCAGACCGGGACTAGCGGGACTGAATGAGCAGTCCTTC. Its translation: CASRPGLAGLNEQSF.

This clonotype was seen only a few times. J is TRBJ1-4 and V is TRBV6-2 or TRBV6-3; 8 bases agree with TRBD1. Looked up from germline, CDR1 is MNHEY and CDR2 is SVGEGT. Trimming removed 4 bases from V and 5 bases from J; junction bases left unmatched: 6. This CDR3 has 15 amino acids. The CDR3 protein is CASSSGQGVNEKLFF. In DNA, the CDR3 is TGTGCCAGCAGTTCAGGACAGGGCGTGAATGAAAAACTGTTTTTT.

The sample holds many counts of this clonotype. The chain joins TRBV20-1 to TRBJ1-3; the match to TRBD1 covers 7 bases. The CDR3 runs 14 residues. The germline V gene encodes CDR1 DFQATT and CDR2 SNEGSKA (reference sequence). V shed 2 bases and J 3 bases; nucleotides not matched to a gene: 4. The CDR3 nucleotides read TGCAGTGCTAGACCGACAGGGTTTGGAAACACCATATATTTT. Translation gives CSARPTGFGNTIYF.

This clonotype was counted at least ten times. This sequence joins TRBV19 and TRBJ2-5, with 10 bases aligning to TRBD1. Looked up from germline, CDR1 is LNHDA and CDR2 is SQIVND (reference sequence). Losses at the gene ends were 4 bases for V and 5 bases for J; bases not matched to a gene: 10. The length of the CDR3 is 16 residues. The CDR3 loop is CASSTWDRGSRETQYF. The CDR3 DNA follows: TGTGCCAGTAGTACCTGGGACAGGGGTTCTCGGGAGACCCAGTACTTC.

The chain employs TRBV12-3 or TRBV12-4 and TRBJ2-1; TRBD2 agrees at 8 bases. The CDR3 runs to 16 residues. Trimming cost V 6 bases and J 7 bases; bases outside gene matches: 14. CDR3 in DNA: TGTGCCAGCAGCGGCTCTAGGCGGGGGGCCTCAAATGAGCAGTTCTTC. Its translation is CASSGSRRGASNEQFF.

A word on this clonotype: At one boundary the junction diverges from the germline segment, which might be a read error. This chain connects TRBV19 to TRBJ1-4; D is uncertain. The CDR3 totals 13 residues. Germline V gene lookup returns CDR1 LNHDA and CDR2 SQIVND (reference sequence). The CDR3 nucleotides are TGTGCCAGTTCGCGGGCCCTGGAGGAAAAACTGCTTTTT. This encodes CASSRALEEKLLF.

This clonotype showed up just a few times. The V call is TRBV10-3, the J call TRBJ2-6, with 7 bases aligning to TRBD1. V was pared by 1 base and J by 0 bases, with 3 bases of the junction left unmatched. The CDR3 is 17 amino acids. In germline, CDR1 is ENHRY, CDR2 SYGVKD. The CDR3 spells CAISEWQGDSGANVLTF. CDR3 coding DNA: TGTGCCATCAGTGAGTGGCAGGGGGACTCTGGGGCCAACGTCCTGACTTTC.

Regarding this clonotype: This could be a read error, since a much larger clone is one nucleotide away. V and J are TRBV2 and TRBJ1-5; no firm D call. Germline CDR1 is SNHLY and CDR2 is FYNNEI. Trimming removed 3 bases from V and 0 bases from J, with 15 bases in between. The CDR3 length is 17 residues. This CDR3 is CASSDESARISNQPQHF. The CDR3 DNA reads TGTGCCAGCAGTGATGAGTCAGCCCGGATTAGCAATCAGCCCCAGCATTTT. Combining the CDR3 with reference TRBV2 and TRBJ1-5 gives the whole variable domain EPEVTQTPSHQVTQMGQEVILRCVPISNHLYFYWYRQILGQKVEFLVSFYNNEISEKSEIFDDQFSVERPDGSNFTLKIRSTKLEDSAMYFCASSDESARISNQPQHFGDGTRLSIL.

V usage is TRBV29-1 and J usage is TRBJ2-5, with a possible D match to TRBD2 (5 bases). V was shortened by 7 bases and J by 5 bases, with 17 bases between the two germline ends. The CDR3 has 13 amino acids. Germline V gives CDR1 SQVTM, CDR2 ANQGSEA. In nucleotides, the CDR3 is TGCAGCGCTGTCCCACGGGGTGGGGAGACCCAGTACTTC. Its protein product is CSAVPRGGETQYF. Complete variable domain (other parts from reference TRBV29-1 and TRBJ2-5): SAVISQKPSRDICQRGTSLTIQCQVDSQVTMMFWYRQQPGQSLTLIATANQGSEATYESGFVIDKFPISRPNLTFSTLTVSNMSPEDSSIYLCSAVPRGGETQYFGPGTRLLVL.

This clonotype occurred many times. The chain joins TRBV19 to TRBJ1-2; TRBD1 might be the D (5 bases). Germline lookup yields CDR1 LNHDA and CDR2 SQIVND (reference sequence). V was clipped by 7 bases and J by 5 bases, with 20 bases between them. The CDR3 covers 15 residues. CDR3 nucleotides: TGTGCCAGTAATGGGGGGAGCTTCTCCTCATATGGCTACACCTTC. Its protein is CASNGGSFSSYGYTF.

The J gene is TRBJ1-1, the V gene TRBV10-3, with D hard to call. Germline lookup yields CDR1 ENHRY and CDR2 SYGVKD. With 4 bases removed from V and 0 bases from J, the gap between germline ends came to 12 bases. CDR3 length: 15 residues. As DNA, the CDR3 is TGTGCCATCAGTGGGGAGACGGGAATGAACACTGAAGCTTTCTTT. Protein product: CAISGETGMNTEAFF.

The chain joins TRBV20-1 to TRBJ2-7, with D possibly being TRBD2 (6 bases). This CDR3 is built from 9 residues. Germline V gives CDR1 DFQATT, CDR2 SNEGSKA (reference sequence). The CDR3 reads CSGGYEQYF. The CDR3 DNA reads TGCAGCGGGGGCTACGAGCAGTACTTC.

This clonotype was recorded many times. V usage is TRBV12-3 or TRBV12-4 and J usage is TRBJ2-7; 11 bases agree with TRBD1. V was pared by 4 bases and J by 7 bases, with 6 bases of the junction left unmatched. The CDR3 has 14 amino acids. The CDR3 bases are TGTGCCAGCAGTTCCCTAGGGACAGGGGGGGAGCAGTACTTC. It specifies CASSSLGTGGEQYF.

On this clonotype itself: Possible read error: a much larger clone is one base away. The chain is built from TRBV10-1 and TRBJ1-4; no clear D gene. CDR1 is WNHNN, CDR2 SYGVQD, per germline (reference sequence). The CDR3 has 21 amino acids. CDR3 loop: CAGSEASWLGIFRETNEKLFF. DNA for the CDR3: TGCGCCGGCAGTGAAGCCTCATGGTTGGGGATCTTTCGGGAAACTAATGAAAAACTGTTTTTT.

The sample holds many counts of this clonotype. This chain joins TRBV7-9 and TRBJ1-1; possibly TRBD1 for D (5 bases). V lost 1 base, J lost 3 bases, and 6 bases lay in between. Germline CDR1 reads SEHNR; CDR2 reads FQNEAQ (reference sequence). The CDR3 runs 13 residues. The CDR3 loop is CASSLEGDTEAFF. CDR3 in DNA: TGTGCCAGCAGCTTAGAAGGGGACACTGAAGCTTTCTTT. The full variable domain, with the rest looked up from reference TRBV7-9 and TRBJ1-1, is DTGVSQNPRHKITKRGQNVTFRCDPISEHNRLYWYRQTLGQGPEFLTYFQNEAQLEKSRLLSDRFSAERPKGSFSTLEIQRTEQGDSAMYLCASSLEGDTEAFFGQGTRLTVV.